The 28 T cell receptor beta chains given below trace back to one sample, sequenced in a study of shared clonotypes between healthy human individuals. As defined, naive CD8 cells were CD45RO-negative and positively selected for CCR7, with terminally differentiated effector memory CD45RA+ cells excluded. Some clones are missing from TCRdb's copy, which holds only in-frame ones; the method was immunoSEQ multiplex PCR. Here the sample spans about 820,000 clones, around 92% being singletons. Sequencing was performed on naive CD8+ T cells sorted from blood. The receptors were gathered from a man aged 30-40 years in good health.

As DNA, the CDR3 is TGTGCCAGCAGTGAAGCGCGAGTCGGGAGTGGTAGTGAGCAGTTCTTC. Its translation is CASSEARVGSGSEQFF. J is TRBJ2-1 and V is TRBV2; possibly TRBD2 for D (6 bases). This CDR3 is built from 16 residues. The germline CDR1 and CDR2 sequences are SNHLY and FYNNEI. The V gene lost 0 bases and the J gene lost 9 bases, with 18 bases spanning the gap.

The count of this clone is one. The chain employs TRBV7-9 and TRBJ2-7; tentative D call: TRBD2 (5 bases). V shed 6 bases and J shed 5 bases, with 17 bases lying between them. Germline loops: CDR1 SEHNR, CDR2 FQNEAQ (reference sequence). The CDR3 length is 14 residues. CDR3 in amino acids: CASRLRAMGDEQYF. The CDR3 DNA sequence: TGTGCCAGCAGGTTACGGGCTATGGGAGACGAGCAGTACTTC.

Details on this clone: Other DNA sequences from this sample encode an identical CDR3 as well. The V and J genes are TRBV6-1 and TRBJ2-1; D remains unclear. Between the trimmed V and J ends, which lost 2 bases and 10 bases, there was a span of 9 bases. Germline CDR1 MNHNS, CDR2 SASEGT. CDR3 length equals 12 residues. CDR3 sequence reads: CASSELVNEQFF. CDR3 sequence (DNA): TGTGCCAGCAGTGAACTGGTTAACGAGCAGTTCTTC.

This rearrangement joins TRBV9 to TRBJ2-1, with D possibly being TRBD2 (6 bases). This CDR3 comprises 15 residues. V was shortened by 0 bases and J by 4 bases, with 11 bases between the two germline ends. Germline V lookup: CDR1 SGDLS, CDR2 YYNGEE. The chain's CDR3 is CASSVGGEAYNEQFF. Written as DNA, the CDR3 is TGTGCCAGCAGCGTAGGCGGGGAGGCGTACAATGAGCAGTTCTTC.

CDR3 sequence reads: CASSPSSHLVATSGYNEQFF. The CDR3 DNA reads as TGTGCCAGCAGCCCCTCCTCACATCTAGTCGCGACTAGCGGTTACAATGAGCAGTTCTTC. The gene calls are TRBV9 and TRBJ2-1; 9 nucleotides match TRBD2. The CDR3 covers 20 residues. The germline CDR1 and CDR2 sequences are SGDLS and YYNGEE. The V gene end was trimmed by 4 bases and the J gene end by 4 bases; junction bases not matched to a gene: 21. The entire variable domain, with the rest obtained from reference TRBV9 and TRBJ2-1, is as follows: DSGVTQTPKHLITATGQRVTLRCSPRSGDLSVYWYQQSLDQGLQFLIQYYNGEERAKGNILERFSAQQFPDLHSELNLSSLELGDSALYFCASSPSSHLVATSGYNEQFFGPGTRLTVL.

This rearrangement joins TRBV4-3 to TRBJ1-3; D is unclear. Trimming took 0 bases from V and 3 from J, leaving 6 bases between them. Germline V lookup: CDR1 LGHNA, CDR2 YSLEER. The CDR3 covers 14 residues. CDR3 residues: CASSQEASGNTIYF. DNA of the CDR3: TGCGCCAGCAGCCAAGAGGCAAGTGGAAACACCATATATTTT.

V is TRBV7-6 and J is TRBJ1-4, with a weak D call TRBD1 (5 bases). Trimming cost V 5 bases and J 5 bases, with 9 bases left between them. The CDR3 covers 13 residues. The germline V gene has CDR1 SGHVS and CDR2 FNYEAQ. The chain's CDR3 is CASSRRDNEKLFF. The DNA for the CDR3 is TGTGCCAGCAGCCGCCGGGACAATGAAAAACTGTTTTTT.

The chain has TRBV14 and TRBJ1-1, with D uncertain. The CDR3 is 12 amino acids. Germline V gives CDR1 SGHDN, CDR2 FVKESK. Trimming removed 3 bases at V and 3 bases at J, with 5 bases between. The CDR3 region is CASSHSYTEAFF. The CDR3, as DNA: TGTGCCAGCAGCCACAGTTACACTGAAGCTTTCTTT. Full variable domain (outside the CDR3, taken from reference TRBV14 and TRBJ1-1): EAGVTQFPSHSVIEKGQTVTLRCDPISGHDNLYWYRRVMGKEIKFLLHFVKESKQDESGMPNNRFLAERTGGTYSTLKVQPAELEDSGVYFCASSHSYTEAFFGQGTRLTVV.

The chain recombines TRBV27 with TRBJ2-7, with D maybe TRBD2 (6 bases). Germline V lookup: CDR1 MNHEY, CDR2 SMNVEV (reference sequence). V lost 2 bases to trimming and J lost 4 bases, with 12 bases between them. The CDR3 consists of 14 residues. CDR3 coding DNA: TGTGCCAGCAGTTTAAACTTCCGGGGGTACGAGCAGTACTTC. It is translated as CASSLNFRGYEQYF.

This clone came up once. V is TRBV6-6 and J is TRBJ2-5; D might be TRBD1 or TRBD2, each matching 5 bases. The CDR3 covers 13 residues. Germline values: CDR1 MNHNY, CDR2 SVGAGI (reference sequence). V was shortened by 6 bases and J by 5 bases, with 13 bases between the two germline ends. The CDR3 nucleotides are TGTGCCAGCAGATGGGGGATTGCGGAGACCCAGTACTTC. Its protein is CASRWGIAETQYF.

The V call is TRBV4-1, the J call TRBJ2-6; 8 positions agree with TRBD1. The CDR3 totals 17 residues. From germline, CDR1 is MGHRA and CDR2 YSYEKL. Unmatched junction bases numbered 6, after V lost 3 bases and J lost 2 bases. The CDR3 protein is CASSQYLTGAGANVLTF. The CDR3 DNA follows: TGCGCCAGCAGCCAGTACCTGACAGGGGCTGGGGCCAACGTCCTGACTTTC.

This clone has just one count. The V gene is TRBV27, the J gene TRBJ2-2; no definite D call. This CDR3 is 12 amino acids long. V dropped 5 bases and J dropped 8 bases, with 9 bases sitting between them. The germline V gene has CDR1 MNHEY and CDR2 SMNVEV (reference sequence). The CDR3 spells CASSIVRGELFF. The CDR3 DNA reads as TGTGCCAGCAGTATTGTGCGAGGGGAGCTGTTTTTT.

This sequence joins TRBV11-2 and TRBJ2-7, with D tentatively TRBD1 (6 bases). The V gene lost 4 bases and the J gene lost 0 bases, with 10 bases spanning the gap. Per germline, CDR1 SGHAT and CDR2 FQNNGV. The CDR3 has 14 amino acids. The CDR3 coding sequence is TGTGCCAGCAGCTCTTGGGACAACTCCTACGAGCAGTACTTC. Its protein product is CASSSWDNSYEQYF. The full variable domain, rest sourced from reference TRBV11-2 and TRBJ2-7, is EAGVAQSPRYKIIEKRQSVAFWCNPISGHATLYWYQQILGQGPKLLIQFQNNGVVDDSQLPKDRFSAERLKGVDSTLKIQPAKLEDSAVYLCASSSWDNSYEQYFGPGTRLTVT.

With regard to this clone: Other DNA sequences within the sample encode an identical CDR3. This sequence joins TRBV19 and TRBJ1-5; D gene uncertain. The CDR3 loop spans 13 amino acids. The germline V and J ends were trimmed by 3 bases and 2 bases, with 5 bases remaining between them. The germline CDR1 and CDR2 sequences are LNHDA and SQIVND (reference sequence). In DNA form, the CDR3 reads TGTGCCAGTAGTATGGTGGGCAATCAGCCCCAGCATTTT. Residues: CASSMVGNQPQHF.

The V and J genes are TRBV7-9 and TRBJ2-5, with D perhaps assigned TRBD1 or TRBD2 (5 bases each). Per germline, CDR1 SEHNR and CDR2 FQNEAQ (reference sequence). Trimming took off 6 bases at V and 13 bases at J, with 18 bases between the two ends. This CDR3 is built from 12 residues. This chain's CDR3 is CASRWDEDKRYF. The CDR3, as DNA: TGTGCCAGCAGATGGGACGAAGACAAACGGTACTTC.

The chain is built from TRBV15 and TRBJ2-2; 7 nucleotides agree with TRBD1. The trim removed 1 base at V and 5 bases at J, leaving 4 bases unmatched. The CDR3 is 15 amino acids. Germline V lookup: CDR1 LNHNV, CDR2 YYDKDF (reference sequence). CDR3 nucleotides: TGTGCCACCAGCAGAGGACAGGGATGGACCGGGGAGCTGTTTTTT. Translating gives CATSRGQGWTGELFF.

This chain links TRBV30 with TRBJ1-2, with TRBD1 matching over 7 bases. Per germline, CDR1 GTSNPN and CDR2 SVGIG (reference sequence). V trimming: 4 bases; J trimming: 4 bases; junction bases outside the gene matches: 9. There are 14 residues in the CDR3. CDR3 protein: CAWMTGQGSYGYTF. The CDR3, as DNA: TGTGCCTGGATGACAGGGCAGGGAAGCTATGGCTACACCTTC.

In the case of this clone: Other DNA sequences in this sample translate to the same CDR3. J is TRBJ2-5 and V is TRBV29-1, with D uncertain. V was clipped by 1 base and J by 4 bases, with 7 bases between them. CDR1 is SQVTM, CDR2 ANQGSEA, per germline. The CDR3 is 12 residues long. DNA for the CDR3: TGCAGCGTTGAAGGGGTGGGAGAGACCCAGTACTTC. Translation: CSVEGVGETQYF.

This chain joins TRBV4-3 and TRBJ2-7; D might be TRBD1 or TRBD2, each matching 5 bases. V was shortened by 0 bases and J by 0 bases, with 9 bases between the two germline ends. Germline lookup yields CDR1 LGHNA and CDR2 YSLEER. CDR3 length: 15 residues. As DNA, the CDR3 is TGCGCCAGCAGCCAAGAATGGGACGCCTCCTACGAGCAGTACTTC. It encodes CASSQEWDASYEQYF.

J is TRBJ2-5 and V is TRBV5-6; TRBD2 might be the D (6 bases). The germline V gene encodes CDR1 SGHDT and CDR2 YYEEEE. V was cut by 0 bases and J by 3 bases, with 9 bases left in between. The CDR3 consists of 14 residues. CDR3 sequence: CASSLGAGKETQYF. DNA for the CDR3: TGTGCCAGCAGCTTGGGTGCGGGAAAAGAGACCCAGTACTTC. Full variable domain (rest looked up from reference TRBV5-6 and TRBJ2-5): DAGVTQSPTHLIKTRGQQVTLRCSPKSGHDTVSWYQQALGQGPQFIFQYYEEEERQRGNFPDRFSGHQFPNYSSELNVNALLLGDSALYLCASSLGAGKETQYFGPGTRLLVL.

This clone has more than one count but fewer than ten. The J gene is TRBJ2-2, the V gene TRBV7-7; possibly TRBD2 for D (6 bases). The CDR3 runs 14 residues. Germline V gene sequence: CDR1 SSHAT, CDR2 FNYEAQ (reference sequence). The CDR3 loop is CASWPGANTGELFF. The CDR3 coding sequence is TGTGCTAGCTGGCCGGGAGCGAACACCGGGGAGCTGTTTTTT.

V and J are TRBV2 and TRBJ2-5, with D hard to call. Trimming left V 6 bases short and J 5 bases short, with 7 bases between. The germline V gene encodes CDR1 SNHLY and CDR2 FYNNEI. CDR3 length: 11 residues. Here the CDR3 reads CASRGSETQYF. The CDR3 DNA reads as TGTGCCAGCAGGGGGTCGGAGACCCAGTACTTC. The variable domain in full, with the rest retrieved from reference TRBV2 and TRBJ2-5, is EPEVTQTPSHQVTQMGQEVILRCVPISNHLYFYWYRQILGQKVEFLVSFYNNEISEKSEIFDDQFSVERPDGSNFTLKIRSTKLEDSAMYFCASRGSETQYFGPGTRLLVL.

This clone occurred once. V is TRBV5-4 and J is TRBJ2-7; 13 nucleotides align to TRBD2. CDR3 length equals 17 residues. CDR1 is SGHNT and CDR2 is YYREEE in the germline V gene (reference sequence). The J segment lost 4 bases and the V segment lost 4 bases, leaving 11 bases of the junction unmatched. CDR3 sequence (DNA): TGTGCCAGCAGCAGCGAGGGACTAGCGGGGACGGATTACGAGCAGTACTTC. The encoded protein is CASSSEGLAGTDYEQYF. Full variable domain (rest looked up from reference TRBV5-4 and TRBJ2-7): ETGVTQSPTHLIKTRGQQVTLRCSSQSGHNTVSWYQQALGQGPQFIFQYYREEENGRGNFPPRFSGLQFPNYSSELNVNALELDDSALYLCASSSEGLAGTDYEQYFGPGTRLTVT.

V usage is TRBV13 and J usage is TRBJ1-1, with 7 bases identical to TRBD1. CDR1 and CDR2 from the germline V gene are PRHDT and FYEKMQ (reference sequence). The CDR3 extends over 15 amino acids. V shed 0 bases, J shed 4 bases, and the junction held 5 bases outside the gene matches. CDR3 loop: CASSLGGGRGTEAFF. CDR3 DNA sequence: TGTGCCAGCAGCTTAGGAGGGGGCAGGGGCACTGAAGCTTTCTTT.

V is TRBV6-5 and J is TRBJ2-2; D is ambiguous. CDR1 is MNHEY, CDR2 SVGAGI, per germline. V dropped 3 bases and J dropped 4 bases, with 12 bases sitting between them. CDR3 length: 15 amino acids. CDR3 in DNA: TGTGCCAGCAGTTATCAGCCCGGCGCCACCGGGGAGCTGTTTTTT. It is translated as CASSYQPGATGELFF.

V is TRBV7-6 and J is TRBJ2-7; the D gene is possibly TRBD1 (6 bases). V was trimmed by 5 bases and J by 5 bases, leaving 22 bases between them. There are 16 residues in the CDR3. The germline V gene has CDR1 SGHVS and CDR2 FNYEAQ. The CDR3 DNA is TGTGCCAGCAGCCCCAGGACGGCAGGGGATGTGGACGAGCAGTACTTC. Protein sequence: CASSPRTAGDVDEQYF.

This chain links TRBV28 with TRBJ2-7, with D possibly TRBD2 on 5 matching bases. Germline V gene lookup returns CDR1 MDHEN and CDR2 SYDVKM. The CDR3 has 14 amino acids. V lost 2 bases and J lost 3, with 11 bases in between. This CDR3 reads CASSLLRGFYEQYF. The CDR3 DNA reads as TGTGCCAGCAGTTTACTCCGGGGATTCTACGAGCAGTACTTC. Full variable domain (rest looked up from reference TRBV28 and TRBJ2-7): DVKVTQSSRYLVKRTGEKVFLECVQDMDHENMFWYRQDPGLGLRLIYFSYDVKMKEKGDIPEGYSVSREKKERFSLILESASTNQTSMYLCASSLLRGFYEQYFGPGTRLTVT.

This rearrangement joins TRBV4-1 to TRBJ2-1; D is possibly TRBD2 (7 bases). CDR1 MGHRA and CDR2 YSYEKL come from the germline V gene. The CDR3 runs 14 residues. V shed 3 bases and J shed 9 bases, with 15 bases lying between them. The CDR3 loop is CASSQIGAGAEQFF. CDR3 nucleotide sequence: TGCGCCAGCAGCCAGATTGGGGCGGGGGCTGAGCAGTTCTTC.